The T cell receptor (beta chain) described here comes from a study of memory CD4+ T cells and cytomegalovirus serostatus. Study results and caveats: A US-trained random forest predicted CMV serostatus with median AUC around 0.9.

The sort gate was single viable CD3+CD4+CD8-CD45RO+ cells for memory CD4+ T cells. CD4+ T cells were isolated by positive magnetic selection. For this clone: Antigen unknown. Additional DNA sequences in this sample encode the identical CDR3.

Assay used: immunoSEQ multiplex PCR; TCRdb lists only in-frame clones, some missing. This sample yields over 65,000 clones, of which roughly 80% are seen a single time; about 0.72% belongs to the top ten. CDR3 length: 12 residues. The germline gives CDR1 SEHNR, CDR2 FQNEAQ (reference sequence). Trimming took 2 bases from V and 3 from J, leaving 5 bases between them. The V call is TRBV7-9, the J call TRBJ2-7; weak D call: TRBD2 (5 bases). Sequenced material: memory CD4+ T cells from blood. This sequence originates from an adult in good health and CMV-seronegative. This chain's CDR3 is CASSLTSYEQYF. DNA of the CDR3: TGTGCCAGCAGCTTAACTAGCTACGAGCAGTACTTC.